This TCR beta chain was observed in a study of vaccination effects on CD4 cells after COVID-19. Whole-study context: Everyone in the study got two shots of either the BNT162b2 or mRNA-1273 vaccine.

This CDR3 comprises 14 residues. V dropped 4 bases and J dropped 4; count of bases not matched to a gene: 6. Per the germline V gene, CDR1 is MNHEY and CDR2 is SVGAGI. Peptide-pool stimulation followed by sequencing identified expanded antigen-specific CD4+ clonotypes in the ViraFEST assay. The culture ran for roughly 10 days before CD4+ T cells were isolated. They grew some 1.9 million PBMC in each well, adding 7.5 to 10 IU/ml IL-2 and 8.5 to 10 ug/ml peptides. Data came from immunoSEQ multiplex PCR; TCRdb stores just in-frame clones and leaves some out. Of more than 30,000 clones in the sample, 55% to 75% were seen once. Whole-study findings and limits: Late in the post-vaccination period, infection-induced and vaccine-induced clones underwent marked clonal contraction.

On this clone itself: Its target is unknown.

The V gene is TRBV6-5, the J gene TRBJ1-2, with 7 bases matching TRBD1. The sample here was CD4+ T cells from PBMCs cultured with HCoV-229E spike peptides, taken before COVID-19 vaccination. This clonotype was obtained from a human donor who received a COVID-19 vaccine. The CDR3 spells CASSWSGGGYGYTF. The CDR3 DNA sequence: TGTGCCAGCAGTTGGTCAGGGGGAGGCTATGGCTACACCTTC.